This T cell receptor (beta chain) is from a study of T cells after yellow fever vaccination. The study, taken as a whole, reports: A minor fraction of clonotypes spanned both CD4 and CD8 compartments.

A process of 5'RACE template switching, which added a universal primer site and UMIs, was used to make TCR cDNA. TCRdb itself ran the 5' RACE reads through MiXCR, one entry per CDR3 protein. The sample holds roughly 500,000 distinct CDR3 sequences; 15% to 20% are singletons and the top ten take about 13%. This CDR3 is 14 amino acids long. The germline CDR1 and CDR2 sequences are LGHNA and YSLEER. With 2 bases removed from V and 7 bases from J, the gap between germline ends came to 15 bases. This clonotype was recorded a few times. Its antigen is undetermined. Here the sequenced sample was PBMCs, taken 15 days after the yellow fever booster vaccination. The chain uses TRBV4-3 and TRBJ2-7; D may be TRBD2 (5 bases). The source of this sequence is a man younger than 45 who received the YFV17D yellow fever vaccine. CDR3 residues: CASSQTLTSGEQYF. The CDR3 DNA reads as TGCGCCAGCAGCCAAACGCTGACCTCGGGGGAGCAGTACTTC.